Below, 18 T cell receptor beta chains from the same sample are listed, as sequenced in a study of T-cell memory formation after mild COVID-19 (dated by TCRdb to 2020 to 2022). Library method: 5' RACE. The listed sequencing device is Illumina NovaSeq 6000. The public sequencing data were trimmed at Q25 with fastp and processed into clonotypes with MiXCR by TCRdb, which kept only in-frame beta chains. Each entry merges the rows of one CDR3 protein and shows their most common DNA and genes. This sample has a few hundred thousand distinct CDR3 sequences in its table, and approximately 15% of those were observed once. The ten largest account for roughly a fifth of the sample. The material sequenced was PBMCs or a T cell subset sorted from them (not recorded which). Source of these receptors: a man between 18 and 35 years old who had mild COVID-19 (a few samples of this study predate the infection). The sample titles of this study are shuffled in the database, so cell type and time point are left out; the donor was told from shared clones.

V gene TRBV27 combines with J gene TRBJ2-5; unclear D gene. Germline lookup yields CDR1 MNHEY and CDR2 SMNVEV (reference sequence). The CDR3 has 15 residues. Trimming shortened V by 1 base and J by 5 bases, and 14 bases separated the two germline ends. CDR3 protein: CASSLLGRNRETQYF. As DNA, the CDR3 is TGTGCCAGCAGTTTATTGGGTCGAAACCGGGAGACCCAGTACTTC.

This clonotype was counted at least ten times. The CDR3: CASSLTGWGQFF. CDR3 nucleotides: TGCGCCAGCAGCTTGACAGGCTGGGGGCAGTTCTTC. The chain carries TRBV5-1 and TRBJ2-1, with D possibly matching TRBD1 (5 bases). V was cut by 1 base and J by 12 bases, with 11 bases left in between. CDR3 size: 12 residues. CDR1 is SGHRS and CDR2 is YFSETQ in the germline V gene. Looking up the rest from reference TRBV5-1 and TRBJ2-1 gives the full variable domain: KAGVTQTPRYLIKTRGQQVTLSCSPISGHRSVSWYQQTPGQGLQFLFEYFSETQRNKGNFPGRFSGRQFSNSRSEMNVSTLELGDSALYLCASSLTGWGQFFGPGTRLTVL.

The chain joins TRBV12-3 or TRBV12-4 to TRBJ2-7; D may be TRBD2 (6 bases). The CDR3 runs to 15 residues. V was cut by 6 bases and J by 7 bases, with 22 bases left in between. CDR3 residues: CASSLLVGGPGEQYF. CDR3 DNA sequence: TGTGCCAGCAGCCTGCTAGTGGGGGGACCCGGAGAGCAGTACTTC.

The CDR3 DNA is TGCAGCGTTGCCTGGCAAATCTCCTACGAGCAGTACTTC. Its protein is CSVAWQISYEQYF. The chain employs TRBV29-1 and TRBJ2-7; the D is unclear. The germline V gene encodes CDR1 SQVTM and CDR2 ANQGSEA. This CDR3 is 13 amino acids long. Trimming stripped 4 bases from V and 0 bases from J, with 10 bases between.

The chain couples TRBV12-3 or TRBV12-4 to TRBJ2-6; 7 bases are shared with TRBD2. CDR3 length equals 18 residues. The V and J ends lost 6 bases and 1 base, in that order; junction bases with no gene match: 12. CDR3 nucleotide sequence: TGTGCCAGCAGACCAGTGGGGCGGGGGTTATCTGGGGCCAACGTCCTGACTTTC. Protein sequence: CASRPVGRGLSGANVLTF.

This clonotype occurred many times. The genes are TRBV20-1 and TRBJ2-3, with 9 bases that match TRBD2. The CDR3 extends over 14 amino acids. J was trimmed by 2 bases and V by 6 bases; bases with no gene match: 6. CDR1 DFQATT and CDR2 SNEGSKA come from the germline V gene (reference sequence). CDR3 DNA: TGCAGTGCGCGCCTAGCGGGGAACACAGATACGCAGTATTTT. Protein: CSARLAGNTDTQYF.

This clonotype was seen a few times. The V and J genes are TRBV12-3 or TRBV12-4 and TRBJ2-5; D unclear. Trimming shortened V by 4 bases and J by 4 bases, and 10 bases separated the two germline ends. This CDR3 is 13 amino acids long. The CDR3 region has the DNA TGTGCCAGCAGTTCAACCAGGCGAGAGACCCAGTACTTC. Its protein is CASSSTRRETQYF.

This clonotype was seen ten or more times. J is TRBJ1-1 and V is TRBV5-1; 7 nucleotides align to TRBD1. Trimming removed 2 bases from V and 8 bases from J; junction bases left unmatched: 9. CDR3 size: 14 residues. CDR1 and CDR2 (germline): SGHRS, YFSETQ. The CDR3 sequence is CASSLNDRALEAFF. DNA for the CDR3: TGCGCCAGCAGCTTAAACGACAGGGCCCTGGAAGCTTTCTTT.

This clonotype was detected only a few times. The chain has TRBV7-9 and TRBJ1-1, with D possibly matching TRBD1 (6 bases). The V gene's germline CDR1 is SEHNR and CDR2 FQNEAQ (reference sequence). The CDR3 is made up of 12 amino acids. The ends were cut back, 5 bases at V and 6 bases at J, with 10 bases in the middle. In DNA form, the CDR3 reads TGTGCCAGCAGCACCGGGGGCGCTGAAGCTTTCTTT. Translating gives CASSTGGAEAFF.

The chain has TRBV11-1 and TRBJ2-1; 9 positions match TRBD2. V was clipped by 3 bases and J by 12 bases; unmatched bases: 3. Germline values: CDR1 SGHAT, CDR2 FQDESV (reference sequence). The CDR3 covers 12 residues. The CDR3 nucleotides are TGTGCCAGCAGCTTCAAAGCGGGGGGGCAGTTCTTC. This gives the protein CASSFKAGGQFF.

This clonotype was recorded a few times. The V gene is TRBV5-5, the J gene TRBJ2-7; possibly TRBD1 for D (7 bases). Germline values: CDR1 SGHKS, CDR2 YYEKEE (reference sequence). The CDR3 is 14 amino acids. Trimming left V 2 bases short and J 4 bases short, with 13 bases between. The CDR3, as DNA: TGTGCCAGCAGCTTTCGACAGGGAGGATACGAGCAGTACGTC. Translating it yields CASSFRQGGYEQYV.

This clonotype showed up just a few times. The chain joins TRBV18 to TRBJ2-1; the match to TRBD2 covers 7 bases. This CDR3 comprises 15 residues. Trimming removed 1 base from V and 9 bases from J; junction bases left unmatched: 9. Germline CDR1 reads KGHSH; CDR2 reads LQKENI. The chain's CDR3 is CASSPRRALAGEQFF. CDR3 in DNA: TGTGCCAGCTCACCACGTCGGGCGTTAGCGGGTGAGCAGTTCTTC.

The J gene is TRBJ2-6, the V gene TRBV5-6; D call uncertain. V lost 3 bases and J 2 bases, leaving 6 bases between the germline ends. Germline lookup yields CDR1 SGHDT and CDR2 YYEEEE. The CDR3 covers 14 residues. The CDR3 region has the DNA TGTGCCAGCAGCTATGGTACTGGGGCCAACGTCCTGACTTTC. As protein: CASSYGTGANVLTF.

This chain uses TRBV6-5 with TRBJ1-6; D perhaps matches TRBD1 (5 bases). Trimming pared 2 bases from V and 7 bases from J, leaving 21 bases between. The CDR3 sequence is 18 residues long. Germline loops: CDR1 MNHEY, CDR2 SVGAGI. CDR3 protein: CASSYKPWGGLDNSPLHF. In nucleotides, the CDR3 is TGTGCCAGCAGTTACAAGCCGTGGGGCGGGCTCGACAATTCACCCCTCCACTTT.

At least ten counts were recorded for this clonotype. This chain joins TRBV7-2 and TRBJ2-4; D is possibly TRBD2 (5 bases). The CDR3 extends over 17 amino acids. V lost 5 bases and J lost 3, with 20 bases in between. Germline V gene lookup returns CDR1 SGHTA and CDR2 FQGNSA. CDR3 sequence (DNA): TGTGCCAGCAGCCCGCACTCCGGGAATTCGGGCAAAAACATTCAGTACTTC. Its translation: CASSPHSGNSGKNIQYF. Looking up the rest from reference TRBV7-2 and TRBJ2-4 gives the full variable domain: GAGVSQSPSNKVTEKGKDVELRCDPISGHTALYWYRQSLGQGLEFLIYFQGNSAPDKSGLPSDRFSAERTGGSVSTLTIQRTQQEDSAVYLCASSPHSGNSGKNIQYFGAGTRLSVL.

The chain uses TRBV20-1 and TRBJ1-5, with D perhaps matching TRBD1 (6 bases). The CDR3 runs 17 residues. From germline, CDR1 is DFQATT and CDR2 SNEGSKA (reference sequence). V was trimmed by 4 bases and J by 3 bases, leaving 22 bases between them. CDR3 in amino acids: CSAIGGVAGWTNQPQHF. In nucleotides, the CDR3 is TGCAGTGCTATCGGGGGCGTGGCAGGGTGGACCAATCAGCCCCAGCATTTT.

In this sample, this clonotype turned up once. CDR3 DNA sequence: TGTGCCAGCAGCTTAACCAGGTTCTCGGGTGAGCAGTTCTTC. This gives the protein CASSLTRFSGEQFF. The chain uses TRBV7-3 and TRBJ2-1; D not resolved. The germline V gene encodes CDR1 SGHTA and CDR2 FQGTGA. CDR3 length: 14 amino acids. V gave up 0 bases and J gave up 9 bases, with 12 bases separating them. Together with reference TRBV7-3 and TRBJ2-1, the CDR3 gives the full variable domain: GAGVSQTPSNKVTEKGKYVELRCDPISGHTALYWYRQSLGQGPEFLIYFQGTGAADDSGLPNDRFFAVRPEGSVSTLKIQRTERGDSAVYLCASSLTRFSGEQFFGPGTRLTVL.

V gene TRBV7-2 combines with J gene TRBJ2-5, with TRBD2 matching over 11 bases. The CDR3 runs 15 residues. Germline CDR1 is SGHTA and CDR2 is FQGNSA. V shed 2 bases, J shed 5 bases, and the junction held 4 bases outside the gene matches. CDR3: CASSLSTSGGETQYF. The CDR3 DNA sequence: TGTGCCAGCAGCTTATCTACTAGCGGGGGTGAGACCCAGTACTTC.